This section outlines one T cell receptor beta chain sequence together with its context. The V end was cut by 3 bases, the J end by 5 bases, with 18 bases between. The CDR3 sequence is 16 residues long. Per germline, CDR1 SGDLS and CDR2 YYNGEE. These data come from a study of shared clonotypes between healthy human individuals. Libraries were prepared by immunoSEQ multiplex PCR; TCRdb keeps only in-frame clonotypes and omits some of them. Among some 2.4 million clones listed, roughly 93% were seen once. The specimen was naive CD4+ T cells from PBMCs. The subset denotes: CD45RA+ positively selected. The chain couples TRBV9 to TRBJ2-1; D may be TRBD2 (5 bases). The receptor was isolated from a man aged 18 to 29 in good health. Some clones in this sample may be carry-over from other donors' samples. The CDR3 loop reads CASSGGSSATNNEQFF. The DNA for the CDR3 is TGTGCCAGCAGCGGCGGGTCCTCCGCTACTAACAATGAGCAGTTCTTC.